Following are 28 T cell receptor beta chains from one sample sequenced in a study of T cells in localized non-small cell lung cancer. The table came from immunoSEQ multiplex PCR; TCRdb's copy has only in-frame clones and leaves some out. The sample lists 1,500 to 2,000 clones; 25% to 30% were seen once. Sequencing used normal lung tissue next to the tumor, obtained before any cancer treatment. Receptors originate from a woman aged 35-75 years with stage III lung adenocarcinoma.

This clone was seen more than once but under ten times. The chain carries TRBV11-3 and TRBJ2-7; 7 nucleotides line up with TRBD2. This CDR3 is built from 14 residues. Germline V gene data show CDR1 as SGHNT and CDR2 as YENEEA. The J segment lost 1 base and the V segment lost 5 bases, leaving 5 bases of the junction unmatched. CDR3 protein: CASSEGRGSYEQYF. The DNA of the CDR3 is TGTGCCAGCAGCGAAGGGCGGGGGTCCTACGAGCAGTACTTC.

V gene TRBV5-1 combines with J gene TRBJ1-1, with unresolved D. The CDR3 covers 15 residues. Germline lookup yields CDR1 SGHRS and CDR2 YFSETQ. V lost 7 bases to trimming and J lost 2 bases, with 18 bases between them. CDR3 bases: TGCGCCAGCTTTGAAGGTCTGACTTTCAACACTGAAGCTTTCTTT. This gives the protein CASFEGLTFNTEAFF. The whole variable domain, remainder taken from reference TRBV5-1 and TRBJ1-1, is KAGVTQTPRYLIKTRGQQVTLSCSPISGHRSVSWYQQTPGQGLQFLFEYFSETQRNKGNFPGRFSGRQFSNSRSEMNVSTLELGDSALYLCASFEGLTFNTEAFFGQGTRLTVV.

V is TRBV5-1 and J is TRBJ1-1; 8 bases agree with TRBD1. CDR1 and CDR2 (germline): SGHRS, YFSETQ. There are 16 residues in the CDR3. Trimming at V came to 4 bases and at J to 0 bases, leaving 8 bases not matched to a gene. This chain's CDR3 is CASSPRQGTMNTEAFF. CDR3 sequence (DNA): TGCGCCAGCAGCCCCAGACAGGGGACCATGAACACTGAAGCTTTCTTT.

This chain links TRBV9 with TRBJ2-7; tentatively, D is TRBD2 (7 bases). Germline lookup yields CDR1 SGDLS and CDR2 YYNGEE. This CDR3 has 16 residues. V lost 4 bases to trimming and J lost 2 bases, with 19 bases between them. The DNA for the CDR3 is TGTGCCAGCAGCTCCCCGGGCGGGGGCCTCACCTACGAGCAGTACTTC. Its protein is CASSSPGGGLTYEQYF.

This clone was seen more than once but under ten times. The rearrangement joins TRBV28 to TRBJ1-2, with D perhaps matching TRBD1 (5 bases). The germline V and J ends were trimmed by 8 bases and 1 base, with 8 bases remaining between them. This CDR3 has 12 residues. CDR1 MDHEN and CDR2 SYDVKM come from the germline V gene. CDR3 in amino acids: CASVGDNYGYTF. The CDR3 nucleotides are TGTGCCAGCGTAGGGGATAACTATGGCTACACCTTC.

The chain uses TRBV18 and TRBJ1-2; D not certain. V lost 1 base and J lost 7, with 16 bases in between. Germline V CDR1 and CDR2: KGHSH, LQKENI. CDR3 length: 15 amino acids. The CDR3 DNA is TGTGCCAGCTCACCACTCTCGGCTATGGTTTCTGGCTACACCTTC. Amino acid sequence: CASSPLSAMVSGYTF.

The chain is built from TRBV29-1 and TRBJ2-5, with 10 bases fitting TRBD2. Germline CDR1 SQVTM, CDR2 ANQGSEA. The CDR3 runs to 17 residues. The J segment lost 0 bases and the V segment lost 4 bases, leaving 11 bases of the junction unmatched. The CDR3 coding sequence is TGCAGCGTTGTTAACAGGGTTAGCGGGGGGTACCAAGAGACCCAGTACTTC. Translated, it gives CSVVNRVSGGYQETQYF.

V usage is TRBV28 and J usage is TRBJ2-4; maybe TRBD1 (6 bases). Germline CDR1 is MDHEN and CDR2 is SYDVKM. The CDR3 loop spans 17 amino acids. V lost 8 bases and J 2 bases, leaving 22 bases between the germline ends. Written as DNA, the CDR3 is TGTGCCAGCGAATCCTCAGTTCACAGGGATCCCAAAAACATTCAGTACTTC. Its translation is CASESSVHRDPKNIQYF.

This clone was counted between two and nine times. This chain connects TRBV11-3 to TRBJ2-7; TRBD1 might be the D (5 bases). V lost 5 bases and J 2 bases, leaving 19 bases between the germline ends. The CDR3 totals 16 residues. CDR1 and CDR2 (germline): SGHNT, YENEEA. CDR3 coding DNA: TGTGCCAGCAGCGGTTATACAGGCTTAATGGCCTACGAGCAGTACTTC. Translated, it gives CASSGYTGLMAYEQYF.

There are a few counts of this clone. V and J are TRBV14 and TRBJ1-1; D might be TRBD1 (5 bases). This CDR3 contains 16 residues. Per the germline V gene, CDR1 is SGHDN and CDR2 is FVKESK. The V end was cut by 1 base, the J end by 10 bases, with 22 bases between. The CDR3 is CASSQGGDLLPTSAFF. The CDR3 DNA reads TGTGCCAGCAGCCAAGGGGGGGACCTACTCCCAACTTCAGCTTTCTTT.

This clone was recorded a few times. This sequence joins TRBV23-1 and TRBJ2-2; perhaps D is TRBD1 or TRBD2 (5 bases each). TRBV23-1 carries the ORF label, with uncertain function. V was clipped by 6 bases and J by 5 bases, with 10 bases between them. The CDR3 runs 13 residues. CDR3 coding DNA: TGCGCCAGCAGCTTAGAGGGGACCGGGGAGCTGTTTTTT. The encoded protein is CASSLEGTGELFF.

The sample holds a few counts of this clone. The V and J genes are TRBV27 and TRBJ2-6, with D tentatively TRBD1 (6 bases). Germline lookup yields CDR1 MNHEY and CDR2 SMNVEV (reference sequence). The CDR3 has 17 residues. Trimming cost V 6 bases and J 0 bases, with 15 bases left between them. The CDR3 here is CASRAGTRVSGANVLTF. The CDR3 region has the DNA TGTGCCAGCAGAGCCGGGACACGGGTCTCTGGGGCCAACGTCCTGACTTTC.

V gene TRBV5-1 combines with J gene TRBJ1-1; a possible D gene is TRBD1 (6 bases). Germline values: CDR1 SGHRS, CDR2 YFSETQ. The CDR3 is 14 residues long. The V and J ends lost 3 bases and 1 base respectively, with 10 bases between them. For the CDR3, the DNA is TGCGCCAGCAGCTCCAGGGGTGGGAACACTGAAGCTTTCTTT. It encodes CASSSRGGNTEAFF.

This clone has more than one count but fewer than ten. CDR3 region: CASSIQGRGETQYF. The CDR3 DNA reads as TGCGCCAGCAGCATACAGGGCCGAGGGGAGACCCAGTACTTC. The chain joins TRBV5-1 to TRBJ2-5; TRBD1 is a possible D gene (6 bases). The CDR3 covers 14 residues. Trimming left V 4 bases short and J 5 bases short, with 15 bases between. Germline values: CDR1 SGHRS, CDR2 YFSETQ.

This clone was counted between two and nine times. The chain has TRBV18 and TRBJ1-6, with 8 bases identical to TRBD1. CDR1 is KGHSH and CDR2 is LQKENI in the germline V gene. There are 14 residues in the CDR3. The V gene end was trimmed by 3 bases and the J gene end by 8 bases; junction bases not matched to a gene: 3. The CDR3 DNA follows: TGTGCCAGCTCACCCGGGACAGGCGATTCACCCCTCCACTTT. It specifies CASSPGTGDSPLHF.

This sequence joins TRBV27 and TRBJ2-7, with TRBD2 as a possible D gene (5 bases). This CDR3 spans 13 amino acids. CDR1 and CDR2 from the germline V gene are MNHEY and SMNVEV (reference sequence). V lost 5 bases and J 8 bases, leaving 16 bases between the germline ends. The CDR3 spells CASSRTAPVKQYF. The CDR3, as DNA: TGTGCCAGCAGTAGGACTGCCCCAGTGAAGCAGTACTTC.

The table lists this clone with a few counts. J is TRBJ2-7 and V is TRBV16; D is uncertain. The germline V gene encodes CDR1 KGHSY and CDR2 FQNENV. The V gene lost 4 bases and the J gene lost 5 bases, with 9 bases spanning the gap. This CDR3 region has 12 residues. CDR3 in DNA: TGTGCCAGCAGCCGATCGACCCACGAGCAGTACTTC. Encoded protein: CASSRSTHEQYF.

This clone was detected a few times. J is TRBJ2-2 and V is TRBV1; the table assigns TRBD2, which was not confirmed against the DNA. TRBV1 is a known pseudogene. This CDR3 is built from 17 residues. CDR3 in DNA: TGCACCAGCAGCCATGTCAGTTCGGGGGGCTGCACCGGGGAGCTGTTTTTT. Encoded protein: CTSSHVSSGGCTGELFF.

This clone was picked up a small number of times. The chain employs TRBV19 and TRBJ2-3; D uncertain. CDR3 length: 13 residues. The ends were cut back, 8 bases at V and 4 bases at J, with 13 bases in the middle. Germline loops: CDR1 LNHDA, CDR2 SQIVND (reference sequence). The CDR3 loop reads CASAGSAADTQYF. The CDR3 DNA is TGTGCCAGTGCCGGGTCTGCAGCAGATACGCAGTATTTT.

The CDR3 nucleotides are TGCAGCGTTGGGTATAGAGGCGAAAAACTGTTTTTT. As protein: CSVGYRGEKLFF. The chain carries TRBV29-1 and TRBJ1-4; D is unclear. This CDR3 is 12 amino acids long. Germline V lookup: CDR1 SQVTM, CDR2 ANQGSEA. Deletions cut 4 bases from V and 8 bases from J, with 11 bases between.

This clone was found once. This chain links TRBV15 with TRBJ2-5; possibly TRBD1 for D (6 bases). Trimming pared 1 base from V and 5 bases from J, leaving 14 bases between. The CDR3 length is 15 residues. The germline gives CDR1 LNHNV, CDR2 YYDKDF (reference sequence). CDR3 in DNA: TGTGCCACCAGCAGAGCGACAGGACCTTGGGAGACCCAGTACTTC. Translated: CATSRATGPWETQYF.

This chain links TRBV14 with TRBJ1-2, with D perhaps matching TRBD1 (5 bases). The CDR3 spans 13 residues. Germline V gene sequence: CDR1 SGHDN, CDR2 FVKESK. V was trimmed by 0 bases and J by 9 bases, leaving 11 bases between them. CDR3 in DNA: TGTGCCAGCAGCCAAGATGGCCAGGGTAGCTACACCTTC. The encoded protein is CASSQDGQGSYTF.

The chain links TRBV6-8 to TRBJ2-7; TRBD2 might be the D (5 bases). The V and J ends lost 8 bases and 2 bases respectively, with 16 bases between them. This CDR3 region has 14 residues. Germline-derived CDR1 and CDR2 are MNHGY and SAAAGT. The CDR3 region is CASLRRIGTYEQYF. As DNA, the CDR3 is TGTGCCAGCCTGCGGAGGATAGGGACCTACGAGCAGTACTTC.

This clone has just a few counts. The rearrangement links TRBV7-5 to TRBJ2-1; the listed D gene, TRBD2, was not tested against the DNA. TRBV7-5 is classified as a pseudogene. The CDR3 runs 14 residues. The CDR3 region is CASSSGLAFNEQFF. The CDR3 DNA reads TGTGCCAGCAGCTCGGGACTAGCATTCAATGAGCAGTTCTTC.

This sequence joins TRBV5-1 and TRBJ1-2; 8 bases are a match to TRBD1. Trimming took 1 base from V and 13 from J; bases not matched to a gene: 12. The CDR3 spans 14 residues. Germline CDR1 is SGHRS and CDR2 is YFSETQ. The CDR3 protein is CASSLTGHQQGGTF. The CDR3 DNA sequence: TGCGCCAGCAGCTTGACCGGGCACCAACAGGGGGGCACCTTC.

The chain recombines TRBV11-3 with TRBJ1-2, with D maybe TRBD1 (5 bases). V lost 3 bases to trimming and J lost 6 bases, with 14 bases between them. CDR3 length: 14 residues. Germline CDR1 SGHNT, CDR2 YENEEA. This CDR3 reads CASSLGGLENGYTF. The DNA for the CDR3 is TGTGCCAGCAGCTTGGGGGGATTGGAGAATGGCTACACCTTC.

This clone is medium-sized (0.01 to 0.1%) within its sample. The CDR3 is CASSLGVGNYGYTF. The DNA of the CDR3 is TGTGCCAGCAGCTTGGGGGTTGGGAACTATGGCTACACCTTC. The chain combines TRBV11-3 with TRBJ1-2, with a tentative D call TRBD1 (5 bases). V lost 3 bases to trimming and J lost 2 bases, with 10 bases between them. Germline CDR1 and CDR2: SGHNT and YENEEA. This CDR3 is built from 14 residues.

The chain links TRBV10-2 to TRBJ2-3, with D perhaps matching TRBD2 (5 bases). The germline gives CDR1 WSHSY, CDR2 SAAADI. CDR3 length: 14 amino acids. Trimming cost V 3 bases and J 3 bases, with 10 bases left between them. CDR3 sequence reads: CASSEGGATDTQYF. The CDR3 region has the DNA TGCGCCAGCAGTGAAGGAGGAGCAACAGATACGCAGTATTTT.